This T cell receptor beta chain was retrieved from a study of Tregs in tolerant kidney transplant recipients. Study-wide background: CD4+CD25+CD127- cells came from approximately three-day belatacept mixed lymphocyte reactions, some with roughly five-day graft donor restimulation. Sorting used antibodies to exclude donor cells.

The length of the CDR3 is 13 residues. The V segment lost 2 bases and the J segment 8 bases; nucleotides outside the gene matches: 5. CDR1 and CDR2 from the germline V gene are MNHEY and SVGAGI. This clone is a singleton in its sample. What it binds is not known. This table comes from immunoSEQ multiplex PCR, and its TCRdb copy is limited to in-frame clones, with some not included. The sample carries approximately 30,000 clones, about four fifths recorded once. The TCR was taken from a human donor in good health. The chain has TRBV6-5 and TRBJ1-1, with 7 bases aligning to TRBD1. The sequenced material came from Tregs from blood cultured with allogeneic cells. The CDR3 sequence is CASSYRVGGEAFF. The CDR3 DNA reads TGTGCCAGCAGTTACCGCGTAGGGGGCGAAGCTTTCTTT.